This entry is about one TCR beta chain. Its antigen is not identified. These data are taken from a study of PD-1 blockade in mismatch repair-deficient tumors. Across the whole study: Patients had over 10 mismatch repair-deficient cancer types, all previously treated and progressing. Study observations and caveats: Rapid post-treatment expansion, then contraction, generally preceding radiologic response, marked tumor-resident clones.

V lost 0 bases and J 12 bases, leaving 11 bases between the germline ends. CDR3 size: 11 residues. Germline V gene data show CDR1 as DFQATT and CDR2 as SNEGSKA (reference sequence). Only in-frame clones appear in the TCRdb table, and some are missing; sequencing was by immunoSEQ multiplex PCR. The profile covers about 3,700 clones, with 78% appearing a single time and 6.5% to 8% taken by the ten largest. This sample's time point: archival surgical resection tumor tissue. Every patient had mismatch repair deficiency by PCR or immunohistochemistry. The rearrangement uses TRBV20-1 and TRBJ1-2, with D unresolved. This TCR was recovered from an adult with mismatch repair-deficient cancer. The sequenced sample was primary tumor tissue, obtained from a patient treated with pembrolizumab. The CDR3 sequence: CSARENGLDTF. CDR3 bases: TGCAGTGCTAGAGAAAATGGGCTGGACACCTTC.